This T cell receptor beta chain was recorded in a study of blood T cell repertoires in COVID-19. Across the whole study: Acute and convalescent COVID-19 samples came from the United States, Italy and Spain. The cDNA or gDNA used as material had been derived from T cells, B-cell-depleted T cells, or PBMCs.

There are 18 residues in the CDR3. In germline, CDR1 is SGHTA, CDR2 FQGNSA. V lost 3 bases, J lost 0 bases, and 13 bases stayed unmatched. Under the authors' procedure: Reference gene primer amplification yielded estimated nucleated cell counts. Sequencing was performed with immunoSEQ multiplex PCR; in TCRdb, only in-frame clones are kept and a portion is missing. The V and J calls and the clone size are those of that table, but D and trimming were determined from the DNA. The sample lists 250,000 to 300,000 clones, 81% occurring once. Sample: peripheral blood. The V gene is TRBV7-2, the J gene TRBJ1-2; the match to TRBD1 covers 7 bases. The sequence derives from a woman aged 60-75 years with active or convalescent COVID-19. This CDR3 is CASSFGTALQTTNYGYTF. The CDR3 nucleotides read TGTGCCAGCAGCTTTGGGACAGCCCTTCAGACCACTAACTATGGCTACACCTTC. Full variable domain (remainder filled in from reference TRBV7-2 and TRBJ1-2): GAGVSQSPSNKVTEKGKDVELRCDPISGHTALYWYRQSLGQGLEFLIYFQGNSAPDKSGLPSDRFSAERTGGSVSTLTIQRTQQEDSAVYLCASSFGTALQTTNYGYTFGSGTRLTVV.